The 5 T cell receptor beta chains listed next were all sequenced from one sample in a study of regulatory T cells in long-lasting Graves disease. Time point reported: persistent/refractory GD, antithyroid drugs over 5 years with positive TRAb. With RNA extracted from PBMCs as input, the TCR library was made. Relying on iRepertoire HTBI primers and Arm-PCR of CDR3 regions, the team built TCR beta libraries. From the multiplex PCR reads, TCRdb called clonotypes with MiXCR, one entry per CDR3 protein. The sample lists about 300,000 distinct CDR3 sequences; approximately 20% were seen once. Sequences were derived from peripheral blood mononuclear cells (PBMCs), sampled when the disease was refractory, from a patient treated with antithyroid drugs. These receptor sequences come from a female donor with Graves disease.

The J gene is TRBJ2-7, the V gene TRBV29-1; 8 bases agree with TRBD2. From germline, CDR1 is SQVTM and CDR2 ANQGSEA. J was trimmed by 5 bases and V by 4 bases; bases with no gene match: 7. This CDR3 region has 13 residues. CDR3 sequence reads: CSVGAGGRHEQYF. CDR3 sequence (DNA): TGCAGCGTTGGGGCGGGGGGAAGACACGAGCAGTACTTC.

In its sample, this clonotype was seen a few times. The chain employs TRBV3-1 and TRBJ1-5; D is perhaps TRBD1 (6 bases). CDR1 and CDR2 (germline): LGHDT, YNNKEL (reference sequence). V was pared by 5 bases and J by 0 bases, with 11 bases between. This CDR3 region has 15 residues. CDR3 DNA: TGTGCCAGCAGCTCAGGACAGTTTAGCAATCAGCCCCAGCATTTT. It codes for CASSSGQFSNQPQHF. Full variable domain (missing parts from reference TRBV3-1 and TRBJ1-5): DTAVSQTPKYLVTQMGNDKSIKCEQNLGHDTMYWYKQDSKKFLKIMFSYNNKELIINETVPNRFSPKSPDKAHLNLHINSLELGDSAVYFCASSSGQFSNQPQHFGDGTRLSIL.

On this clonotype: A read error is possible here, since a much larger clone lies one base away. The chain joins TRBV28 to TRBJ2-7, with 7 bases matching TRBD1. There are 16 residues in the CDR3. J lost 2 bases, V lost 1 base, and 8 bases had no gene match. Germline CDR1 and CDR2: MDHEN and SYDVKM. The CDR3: CASSLFRAGGTYEQYF. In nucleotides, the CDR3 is TGTGCCAGCAGTTTATTTCGGGCAGGGGGAACCTACGAGCAGTACTTC.

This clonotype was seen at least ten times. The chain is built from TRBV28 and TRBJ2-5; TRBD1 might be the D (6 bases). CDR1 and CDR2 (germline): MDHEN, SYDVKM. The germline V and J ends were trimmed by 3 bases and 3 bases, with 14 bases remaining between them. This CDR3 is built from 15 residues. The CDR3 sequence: CASSFYRTAEETQYF. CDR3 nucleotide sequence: TGTGCCAGCAGTTTTTATCGGACAGCCGAAGAGACCCAGTACTTC.

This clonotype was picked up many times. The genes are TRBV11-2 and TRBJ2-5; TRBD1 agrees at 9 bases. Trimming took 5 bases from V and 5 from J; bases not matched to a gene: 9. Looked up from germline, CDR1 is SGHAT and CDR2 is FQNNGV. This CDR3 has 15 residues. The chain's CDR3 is CASSPEGQGGETQYF. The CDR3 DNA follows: TGTGCCAGCAGCCCTGAGGGACAGGGTGGTGAGACCCAGTACTTC.